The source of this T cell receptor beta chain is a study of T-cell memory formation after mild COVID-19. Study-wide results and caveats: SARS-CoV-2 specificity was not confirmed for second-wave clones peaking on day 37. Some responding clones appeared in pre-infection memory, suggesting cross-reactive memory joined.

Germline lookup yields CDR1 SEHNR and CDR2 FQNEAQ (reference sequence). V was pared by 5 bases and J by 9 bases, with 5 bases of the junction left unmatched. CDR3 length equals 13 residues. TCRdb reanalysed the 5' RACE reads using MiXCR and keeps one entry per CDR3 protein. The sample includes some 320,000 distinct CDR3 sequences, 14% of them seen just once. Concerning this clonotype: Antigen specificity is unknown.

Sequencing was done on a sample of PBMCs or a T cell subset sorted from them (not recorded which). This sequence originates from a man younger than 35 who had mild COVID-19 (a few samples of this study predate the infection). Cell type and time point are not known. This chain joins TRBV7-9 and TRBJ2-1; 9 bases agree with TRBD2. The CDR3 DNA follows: TGTGCCAGCAGCCATGCAGCGGGGGGTGAGCAGTTCTTC. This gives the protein CASSHAAGGEQFF.